This T cell receptor (beta chain) appears in the sequencing data of a study of blood T cell repertoires in COVID-19. Across the study: Specimens from acute and convalescent COVID-19 originated in the United States, Italy and Spain. T cells, B-cell-depleted T cells, or PBMCs supplied cDNA or gDNA.

The V and J ends lost 7 bases and 1 base respectively, with 13 bases between them. Germline V gene sequence: CDR1 LNHNV, CDR2 YYDKDF (reference sequence). CDR3 length: 14 residues. Per the study methods: Quantification of nucleated cells was approximated via reference gene primer amplification. Sequencing was performed with immunoSEQ multiplex PCR; in TCRdb, only in-frame clones are kept and a portion is missing. V, J and clone size are those of that table, while D and trimming were read from the DNA. The sample has under 300,000 clones, over 70% seen once. The chain recombines TRBV15 with TRBJ1-1; D is possibly TRBD1 (6 bases). This receptor was obtained from a woman older than 75 with acute or convalescent COVID-19. The material sequenced was peripheral blood. The CDR3 protein is CATNPGHPNTEAFF. The CDR3 DNA follows: TGTGCCACCAACCCGGGACACCCGAACACTGAAGCTTTCTTT.